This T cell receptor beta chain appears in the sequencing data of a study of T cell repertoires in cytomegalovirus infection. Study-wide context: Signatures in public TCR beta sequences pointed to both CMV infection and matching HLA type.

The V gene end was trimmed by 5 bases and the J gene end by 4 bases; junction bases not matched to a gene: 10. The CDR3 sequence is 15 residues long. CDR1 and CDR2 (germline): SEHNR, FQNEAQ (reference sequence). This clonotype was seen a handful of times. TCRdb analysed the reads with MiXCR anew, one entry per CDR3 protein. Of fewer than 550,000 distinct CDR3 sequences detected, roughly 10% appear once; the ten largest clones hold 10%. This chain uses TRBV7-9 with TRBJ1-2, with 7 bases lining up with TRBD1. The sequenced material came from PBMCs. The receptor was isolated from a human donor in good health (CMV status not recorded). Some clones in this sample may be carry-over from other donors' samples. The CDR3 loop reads CASSGAGQAFYGYTF. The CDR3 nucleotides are TGTGCCAGCAGCGGCGCCGGACAGGCCTTCTATGGCTACACCTTC.